This entry is about one T cell receptor (beta chain). Only in-frame clones appear in the TCRdb table, and some are missing; sequencing was by immunoSEQ multiplex PCR. The sample has a few hundred thousand clones; approximately 85% are singletons. This entry is derived from a study of blood T cell repertoires in COVID-19. Study-wide context: Nucleic acid was either cDNA or gDNA, and it came from T cells, B-cell-depleted T cells, or PBMCs.

With 1 base removed from V and 4 bases from J, the gap between germline ends came to 12 bases. CDR1 is SGHDT and CDR2 is YYEEEE in the germline V gene. There are 15 residues in the CDR3. Participant ages covered about 18 to 95 years across about two dozen US areas. Either two negative PCRs, clearance, or symptom resolution qualified Cohort 3 donors as recovered. The V and J genes are TRBV5-6 and TRBJ2-1; a weak D match, TRBD2 (5 bases). The TCR was taken from a woman aged 25 to 39 who had recovered from COVID-19. Source material: PBMCs or T cells enriched from blood (not recorded which). The CDR3, as DNA: TGTGCCAGCAGCTTGCGGGATTCCGGATACAATGAGCAGTTCTTC. Amino acids: CASSLRDSGYNEQFF. Based on the CDR3 plus reference TRBV5-6 and TRBJ2-1, the full variable domain is DAGVTQSPTHLIKTRGQQVTLRCSPKSGHDTVSWYQQALGQGPQFIFQYYEEEERQRGNFPDRFSGHQFPNYSSELNVNALLLGDSALYLCASSLRDSGYNEQFFGPGTRLTVL.